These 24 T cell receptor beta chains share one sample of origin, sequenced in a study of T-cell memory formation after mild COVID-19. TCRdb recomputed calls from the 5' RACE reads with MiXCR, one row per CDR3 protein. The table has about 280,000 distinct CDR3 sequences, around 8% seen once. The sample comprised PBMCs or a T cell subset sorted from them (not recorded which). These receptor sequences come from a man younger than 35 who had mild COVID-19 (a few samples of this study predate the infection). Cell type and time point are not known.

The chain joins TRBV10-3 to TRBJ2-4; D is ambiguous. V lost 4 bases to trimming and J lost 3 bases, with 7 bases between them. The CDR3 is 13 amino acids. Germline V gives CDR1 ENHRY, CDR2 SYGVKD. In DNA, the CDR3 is TGTGCCATCAGTGGTGTTAGCAAAAACATTCAGTACTTC. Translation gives CAISGVSKNIQYF.

The CDR3: CAISDGRAWNYGYTF. DNA of the CDR3: TGTGCCATCAGCGACGGGAGGGCCTGGAACTATGGCTACACCTTC. The chain has TRBV10-3 and TRBJ1-2; D remains unclear. Trimming pared 6 bases from V and 2 bases from J, leaving 16 bases between. Looked up from germline, CDR1 is ENHRY and CDR2 is SYGVKD. The CDR3 length is 15 residues.

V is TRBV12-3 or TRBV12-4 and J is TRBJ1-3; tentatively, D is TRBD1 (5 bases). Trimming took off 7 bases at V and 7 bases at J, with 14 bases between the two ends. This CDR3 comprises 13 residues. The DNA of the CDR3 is TGTGCCAGCAAGGGGATTAGATGGAACACCATATATTTT. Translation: CASKGIRWNTIYF.

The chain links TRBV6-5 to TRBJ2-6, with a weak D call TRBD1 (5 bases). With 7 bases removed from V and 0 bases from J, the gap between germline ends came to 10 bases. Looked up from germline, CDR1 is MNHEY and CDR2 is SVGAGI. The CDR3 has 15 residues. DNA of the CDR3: TGTGCCAGCACAGGGCACTACTCTGGGGCCAACGTCCTGACTTTC. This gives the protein CASTGHYSGANVLTF.

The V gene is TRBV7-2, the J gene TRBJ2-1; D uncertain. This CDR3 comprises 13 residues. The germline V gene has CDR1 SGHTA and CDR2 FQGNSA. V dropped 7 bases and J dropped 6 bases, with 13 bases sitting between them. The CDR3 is CASTRTQANEQFF. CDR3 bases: TGTGCCAGCACCAGGACCCAAGCCAATGAGCAGTTCTTC.

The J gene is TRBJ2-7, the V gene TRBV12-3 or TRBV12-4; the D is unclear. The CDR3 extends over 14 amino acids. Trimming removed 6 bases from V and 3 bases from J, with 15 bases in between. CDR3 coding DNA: TGTGCCAGCAGCCCAAGACTGGGGATCTACGAGCAGTACTTC. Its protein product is CASSPRLGIYEQYF.

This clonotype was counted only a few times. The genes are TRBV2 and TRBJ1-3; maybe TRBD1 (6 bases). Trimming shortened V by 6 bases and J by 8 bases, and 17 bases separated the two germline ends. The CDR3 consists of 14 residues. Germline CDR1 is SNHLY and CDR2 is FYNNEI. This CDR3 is CASREPGARDTIYF. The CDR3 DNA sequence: TGTGCCAGCAGGGAGCCGGGGGCGAGGGACACCATATATTTT.

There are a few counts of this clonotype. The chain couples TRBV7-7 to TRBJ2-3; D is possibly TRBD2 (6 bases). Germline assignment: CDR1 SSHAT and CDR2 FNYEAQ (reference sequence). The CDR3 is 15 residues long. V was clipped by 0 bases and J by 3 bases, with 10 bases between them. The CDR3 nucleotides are TGTGCCAGCAGCTTAGCGCCGGGGACTACAGATACGCAGTATTTT. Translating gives CASSLAPGTTDTQYF.

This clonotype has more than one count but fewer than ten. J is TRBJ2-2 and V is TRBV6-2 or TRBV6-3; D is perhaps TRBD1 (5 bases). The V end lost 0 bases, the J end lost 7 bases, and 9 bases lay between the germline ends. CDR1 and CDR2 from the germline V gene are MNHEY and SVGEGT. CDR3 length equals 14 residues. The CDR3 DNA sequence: TGTGCCAGCAGTTACTCAGGGGCGGTCGGGGAGCTGTTTTTT. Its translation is CASSYSGAVGELFF.

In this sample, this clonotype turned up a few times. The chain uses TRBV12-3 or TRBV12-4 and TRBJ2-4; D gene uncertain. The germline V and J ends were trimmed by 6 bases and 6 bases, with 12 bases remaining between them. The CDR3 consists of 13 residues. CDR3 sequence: CASRPLGRNIQYF. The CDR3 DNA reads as TGTGCCAGCAGGCCTCTAGGTAGAAACATTCAGTACTTC.

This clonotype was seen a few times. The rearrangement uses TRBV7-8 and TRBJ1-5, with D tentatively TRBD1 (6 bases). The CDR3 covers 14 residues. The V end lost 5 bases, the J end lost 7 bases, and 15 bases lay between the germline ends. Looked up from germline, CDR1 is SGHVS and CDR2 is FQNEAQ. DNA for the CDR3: TGTGCCAGCAGCCCGAGGGGGGGGGGCCAGCCCCAGCATTTT. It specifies CASSPRGGGQPQHF.

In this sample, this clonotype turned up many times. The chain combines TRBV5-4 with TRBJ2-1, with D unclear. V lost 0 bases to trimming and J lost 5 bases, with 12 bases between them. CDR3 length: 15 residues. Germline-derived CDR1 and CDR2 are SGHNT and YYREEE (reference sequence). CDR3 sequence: CASSLVGHVNNEQFF. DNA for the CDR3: TGTGCCAGCAGCTTGGTGGGCCACGTTAACAATGAGCAGTTCTTC.

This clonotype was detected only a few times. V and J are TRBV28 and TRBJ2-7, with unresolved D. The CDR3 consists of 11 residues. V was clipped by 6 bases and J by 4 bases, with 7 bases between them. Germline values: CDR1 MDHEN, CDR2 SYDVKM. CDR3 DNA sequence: TGTGCCAGCAGGTTCGAGTACGAGCAGTACTTC. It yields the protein CASRFEYEQYF.

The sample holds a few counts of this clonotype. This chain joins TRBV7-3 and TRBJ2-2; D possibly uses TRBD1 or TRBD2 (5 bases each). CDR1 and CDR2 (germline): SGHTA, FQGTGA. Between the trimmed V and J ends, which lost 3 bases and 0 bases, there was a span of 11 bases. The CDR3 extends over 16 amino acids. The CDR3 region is CASSFISGPNTGELFF. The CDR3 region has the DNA TGTGCCAGCAGCTTCATCTCGGGGCCGAACACCGGGGAGCTGTTTTTT.

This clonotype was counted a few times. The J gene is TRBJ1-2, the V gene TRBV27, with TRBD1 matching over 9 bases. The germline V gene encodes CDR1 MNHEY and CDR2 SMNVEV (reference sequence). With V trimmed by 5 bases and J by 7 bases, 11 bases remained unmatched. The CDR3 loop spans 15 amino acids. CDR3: CASSPGPGQGIGYTF. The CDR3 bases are TGTGCCAGCAGTCCCGGTCCGGGACAGGGCATTGGCTACACCTTC.

CDR3 sequence reads: CASSPRRSGGLDGYTF. DNA for the CDR3: TGTGCCAGCAGCCCCCGGCGCTCAGGGGGCCTGGATGGCTACACCTTC. The chain joins TRBV6-5 to TRBJ1-2, with 8 positions matching TRBD1. The CDR3 runs to 16 residues. The germline V gene encodes CDR1 MNHEY and CDR2 SVGAGI. Trimming cost V 6 bases and J 6 bases; bases outside gene matches: 15.

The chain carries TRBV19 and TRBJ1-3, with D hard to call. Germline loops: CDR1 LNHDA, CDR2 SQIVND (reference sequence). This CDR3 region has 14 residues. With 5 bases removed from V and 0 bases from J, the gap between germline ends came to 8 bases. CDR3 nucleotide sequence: TGTGCCAGTAGTTTTCGACTCTCTGGAAACACCATATATTTT. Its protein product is CASSFRLSGNTIYF.

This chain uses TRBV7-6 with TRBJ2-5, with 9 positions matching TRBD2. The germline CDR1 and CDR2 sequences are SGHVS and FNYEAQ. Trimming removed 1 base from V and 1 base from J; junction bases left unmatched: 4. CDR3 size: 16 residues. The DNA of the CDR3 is TGTGCCAGCAGCTTAGTCAGCGGGGGGACCCAAGAGACCCAGTACTTC. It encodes CASSLVSGGTQETQYF.

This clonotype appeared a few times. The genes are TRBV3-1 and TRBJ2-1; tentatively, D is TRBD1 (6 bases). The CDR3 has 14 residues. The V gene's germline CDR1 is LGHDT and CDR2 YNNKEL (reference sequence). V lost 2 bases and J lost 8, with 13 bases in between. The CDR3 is CASSQQTGSHEQFF. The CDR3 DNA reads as TGTGCCAGCAGCCAACAGACAGGATCCCATGAGCAGTTCTTC.

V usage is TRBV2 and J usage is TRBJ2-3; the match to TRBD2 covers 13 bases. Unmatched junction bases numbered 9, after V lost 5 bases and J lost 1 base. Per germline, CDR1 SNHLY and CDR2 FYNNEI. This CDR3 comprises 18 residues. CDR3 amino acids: CASSFLLAGGEGTDTQYF. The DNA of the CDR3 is TGTGCCAGCAGTTTTTTACTAGCGGGGGGGGAAGGCACAGATACGCAGTATTTT.

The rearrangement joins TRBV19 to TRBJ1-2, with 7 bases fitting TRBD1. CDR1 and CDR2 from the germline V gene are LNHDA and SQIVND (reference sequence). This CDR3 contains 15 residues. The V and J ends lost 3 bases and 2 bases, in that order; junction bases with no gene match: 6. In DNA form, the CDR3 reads TGTGCCAGTAGTATGGGACAGTTGATAAACTATGGCTACACCTTC. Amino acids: CASSMGQLINYGYTF.

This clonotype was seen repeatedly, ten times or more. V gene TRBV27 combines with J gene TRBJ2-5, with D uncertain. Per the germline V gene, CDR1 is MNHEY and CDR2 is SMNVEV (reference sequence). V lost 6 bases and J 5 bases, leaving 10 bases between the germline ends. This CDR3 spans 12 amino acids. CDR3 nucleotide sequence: TGTGCCAGCAGGGGCCTCTTGGAGACCCAGTACTTC. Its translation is CASRGLLETQYF.

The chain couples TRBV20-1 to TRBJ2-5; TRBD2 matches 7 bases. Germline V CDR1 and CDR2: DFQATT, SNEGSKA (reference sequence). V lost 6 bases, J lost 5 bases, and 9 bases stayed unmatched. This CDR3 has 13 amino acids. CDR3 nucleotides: TGCAGTGCGCCGGGACTATCGGGCGAGACCCAGTACTTC. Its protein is CSAPGLSGETQYF.

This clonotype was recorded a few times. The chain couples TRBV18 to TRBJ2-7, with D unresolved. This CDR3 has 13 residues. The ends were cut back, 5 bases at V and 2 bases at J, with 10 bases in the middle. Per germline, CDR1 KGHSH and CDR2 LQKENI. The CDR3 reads CASSIGPAYEQYV. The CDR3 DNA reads TGTGCCAGCTCAATCGGACCAGCCTACGAGCAGTACGTC.